Listed below are T cell receptor beta chains from one sample, sequenced in a study of OX40 agonist ivuxolimab in advanced cancers. Produced via immunoSEQ multiplex PCR; TCRdb's table is partial and in-frame only. The sample lists roughly 92,000 clones; around 91% were seen once. The input for sequencing was CD4+ or CD8+ T cells sorted from blood, taken in a trial of the OX40 agonist ivuxolimab. The receptors were gathered from an adult with an advanced solid tumor such as melanoma, head and neck, liver or kidney cancer. Each CDR3 is given with its conserved first and last residue. The D gene is left open where the match is weak. Size is omitted from some rows. Given values are once, few, many or a class for expanded clones.

>TRBV28|.|.|TRBJ1-2
TGTGCCAGCAGTTTATGGACCACAGTCGGCTACACCTTC
CASSLWTTVGYTF
>TRBV6-5|.|TRBD2|TRBJ2-1
TGTGCCAGCAGTCCGGGACTAGCGGGAGCCGGTGAGCAGTTCTTC
CASSPGLAGAGEQFF
>TRBV19|.|.|TRBJ1-5
TGTGCCAGTAGTATTGTTCAGATCCAGCCCCAGCATTTT
CASSIVQIQPQHF
>TRBV6-6|.|.|TRBJ2-1
TGTGCCAGCAGTCCCGGTGGTGAGCAGTTCTTC
CASSPGGEQFF
>TRBV5-8|.|.|TRBJ1-5
TGTGCCAGCAGCTTTCGGGGGTCGGGCAATCAGCCCCAGCATTTT
CASSFRGSGNQPQHF
>TRBV7-3|.|TRBD1|TRBJ1-1
TGTGCCAGCAACGCTCGGGACAGGTCGAACACTGAAGCTTTCTTT
CASNARDRSNTEAFF
>TRBV19|.|TRBD2|TRBJ2-5
TGTGCCAGTAGTGCCGGGACTAAGGAGACCCAGTACTTC
CASSAGTKETQYF
>TRBV29-1|.|.|TRBJ1-1
TGCAGCGCCGGGACACTTATGAACACTGAAGCTTTCTTT
CSAGTLMNTEAFF
>TRBV30|once|.|TRBJ2-5
TGTGCCTGGAGTGTATCGAGAGAGACCCAGTACTTC
CAWSVSRETQYF
>TRBV18|.|.|TRBJ2-1
TGTGCCAGCTCACCGCTCTTTATAAGCTCCTACAATGAGCAGTTCTTC
CASSPLFISSYNEQFF
>TRBV7-9|.|TRBD1|TRBJ2-3
TGTGCCAGCAGCTCACGGATAGACAGGGCCAGAAGCACAGATACGCAGTATTTT
CASSSRIDRARSTDTQYF
>TRBV28|.|.|TRBJ2-5
TGTGCCAGCAGTCGCAGGGGGGAAGGGGAGACCCAGTACTTC
CASSRRGEGETQYF
>TRBV19|.|.|TRBJ2-6
TGTGCCAGTAGTATAGGTTCTGGGGCCAACGTCCTGACTTTC
CASSIGSGANVLTF
>TRBV10-3|few|.|TRBJ1-4
TGTGCCATCAGTGAGTCGGGGGAAAAACTGTTTTTT
CAISESGEKLFF
>TRBV9|once|.|TRBJ1-2
TGTGCCAGCAGCGTAGAGGTAAAGCGCTACACCTTC
CASSVEVKRYTF
>TRBV14|.|.|TRBJ2-4
TGTGCCAGCAGCCAAGAAACCCGGGCCTCGATTGTTGGTAACATTCAGTACTTC
CASSQETRASIVGNIQYF
>TRBV27|.|.|TRBJ1-5
TGTGCCAGCAGTTTAAGGTATGGGGTCCCGGCTGGTCAGCCCCAGCATTTT
CASSLRYGVPAGQPQHF
>TRBV25-1|.|TRBD1|TRBJ2-7
TGTGCCTCCTGGGACAGTACCTACGAGCAGTACTTC
CASWDSTYEQYF
>TRBV5-4|.|TRBD2|TRBJ2-5
TGTGCCAGCAGCTTTACTAGCGTCCAAGAGACCCAGTACTTC
CASSFTSVQETQYF
>TRBV7-2|.|TRBD1|TRBJ2-6
TGTGCCAGCAGCGTGACAGGGGGCGCTGGGGCCAACGTCCTGACTTTC
CASSVTGGAGANVLTF
>TRBV10-3|.|.|TRBJ1-5
TGTGCCATCAGCCCGGAGGGGGAAATGGGCAATCAGCCCCAGCATTTT
CAISPEGEMGNQPQHF
>TRBV7-3|.|TRBD1|TRBJ1-1
TGTGCCAGCAGCCCCCGCCCCCGGGACAGGGGGTTTGACACTGAAGCTTTCTTT
CASSPRPRDRGFDTEAFF
>TRBV6-1|.|TRBD1|TRBJ2-1
TGTGCCAGCCTAGGACAGGGGTTTATCAATGAGCAGTTCTTC
CASLGQGFINEQFF
>TRBV2|.|.|TRBJ2-7
TGTGCCAGCAAGTCGACGTTCGCCTACGAGCAATACTTC
CASKSTFAYEQYF
>TRBV29-1|.|.|TRBJ1-2
TGCAGCGTCGCGGCTCCAGGGGACCCCTATGGCTACACCTTC
CSVAAPGDPYGYTF
>TRBV7-9|.|TRBD2|TRBJ2-3
TGTGCCAGCAGCCGACGAGGGGGAGCGGGAGAGACAGATACGCAGTATTTT
CASSRRGGAGETDTQYF
>TRBV7-2|.|TRBD1|TRBJ1-3
TGTGCCAGCAGCTTAGGACAGGGGGCCTCTGGAAACACCATATATTTT
CASSLGQGASGNTIYF
>TRBV9|.|.|TRBJ1-3
TGTGCCAGCAGCGTATTTACTTCGGGGGTTGGAAACACCATATATTTT
CASSVFTSGVGNTIYF
>TRBV28|.|TRBD2|TRBJ2-2
TGTGCCAGCAGCGTAGGGGGGCTAGCGGGAGAAACCGGGGAGCTGTTTTTT
CASSVGGLAGETGELFF
>TRBV29-1|.|.|TRBJ2-5
TGCAGCGTCCTCTTAGCGGCGTACCAAGAGACCCAGTACTTC
CSVLLAAYQETQYF